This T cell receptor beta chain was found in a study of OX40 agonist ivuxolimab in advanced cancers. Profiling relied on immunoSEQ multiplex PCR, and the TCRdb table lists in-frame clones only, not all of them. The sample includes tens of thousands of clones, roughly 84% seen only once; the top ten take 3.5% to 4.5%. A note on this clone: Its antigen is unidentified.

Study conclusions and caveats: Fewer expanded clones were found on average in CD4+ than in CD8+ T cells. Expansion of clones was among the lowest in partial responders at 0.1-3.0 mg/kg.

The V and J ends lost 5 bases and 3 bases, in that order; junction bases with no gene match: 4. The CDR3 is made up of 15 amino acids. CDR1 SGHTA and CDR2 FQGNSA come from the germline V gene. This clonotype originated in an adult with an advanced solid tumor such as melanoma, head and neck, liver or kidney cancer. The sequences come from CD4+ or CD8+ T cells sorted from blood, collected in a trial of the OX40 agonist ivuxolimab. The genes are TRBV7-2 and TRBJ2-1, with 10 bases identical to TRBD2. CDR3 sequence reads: CASSLSGRLYNEQFF. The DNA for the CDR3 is TGTGCCAGCAGCCTTAGCGGGAGGCTCTACAATGAGCAGTTCTTC.